This entry describes one TCR beta chain. The antigen is not known. This sample is part of a study of response to subunit inactivated influenza vaccine. Study results and limitations: Authors suggested each seasonal flu vaccination may recruit only limited numbers of new T cells.

TCRdb re-called the RT-PCR reads with MiXCR, one entry per CDR3 protein. The sample records 500,000 to 550,000 distinct CDR3 sequences, 6% to 9% being singletons. With 7 bases clipped from V and 0 bases from J, the junction kept 3 bases outside the gene matches. The CDR3 is made up of 15 amino acids. Per the germline V gene, CDR1 is MNHNS and CDR2 is SASEGT. This TCR was sampled from a man in his fifties or sixties who received an inactivated influenza vaccine. This chain connects TRBV6-1 to TRBJ2-2, with 9 bases matching TRBD1. The source was PBMCs from blood, collected around 25 months after vaccination. Here the CDR3 DNA reads TGTGCCAGCATGGGACAGGGAACGAACACCGGGGAGCTGTTTTTT. This codes for CASMGQGTNTGELFF.